What follows are 10 T cell receptor beta chains derived from one specimen sequenced in a study of CD8 T cells in Susac syndrome. RNA totalling roughly 0.45 to 1 ug underwent reverse transcription with random hexamers. TCRdb ran MiXCR on the immunoSEQ multiplex PCR reads and lists one entry per CDR3 protein. The profile covers 85,000 to 130,000 distinct CDR3 sequences, with roughly 94% appearing a single time and around 0.41% taken by the ten largest. Sample: CD8+ T cells from PBMCs. Receptors were obtained from a human donor with Susac syndrome.

J is TRBJ2-1 and V is TRBV7-9; a weak D match, TRBD1 (6 bases). Germline-derived CDR1 and CDR2 are SEHNR and FQNEAQ (reference sequence). V was shortened by 7 bases and J by 4 bases, with 14 bases between the two germline ends. There are 14 residues in the CDR3. CDR3 bases: TGTGCCAGCACCCGGGCTGGGACATACAATGAGCAGTTCTTC. This gives the protein CASTRAGTYNEQFF.

This chain joins TRBV6-2 or TRBV6-3 and TRBJ2-2, with TRBD1 matching over 11 bases. Germline V gives CDR1 MNHEY, CDR2 SVGEGT. This CDR3 spans 15 amino acids. J was trimmed by 3 bases and V by 7 bases; bases with no gene match: 4. CDR3: CASTTGQGDTGELFF. Written as DNA, the CDR3 is TGTGCCAGCACTACGGGACAGGGGGACACCGGGGAGCTGTTTTTT.

The CDR3 here is CASRPSGGSYEQYF. CDR3 coding DNA: TGTGCCAGCAGACCCTCGGGGGGGTCCTACGAGCAGTACTTC. The genes are TRBV12-3 or TRBV12-4 and TRBJ2-7; the match to TRBD2 covers 8 bases. V was clipped by 6 bases and J by 1 base; unmatched bases: 5. The CDR3 consists of 14 residues.

The rearrangement joins TRBV29-1 to TRBJ1-1; D may be TRBD1 (6 bases). The CDR3 is 14 residues long. CDR1 and CDR2 (germline): SQVTM, ANQGSEA. V shed 7 bases and J shed 6 bases, with 21 bases lying between them. For the CDR3, the DNA is TGCAGCGCCGTACCACCGACAGGAACGGCTGAAGCTTTCTTT. It is translated as CSAVPPTGTAEAFF. Complete variable domain (other parts from reference TRBV29-1 and TRBJ1-1): SAVISQKPSRDICQRGTSLTIQCQVDSQVTMMFWYRQQPGQSLTLIATANQGSEATYESGFVIDKFPISRPNLTFSTLTVSNMSPEDSSIYLCSAVPPTGTAEAFFGQGTRLTVV.

The chain has TRBV6-6 and TRBJ2-3; D might be TRBD1 or TRBD2, each matching 5 bases. Germline CDR1 reads MNHNY; CDR2 reads SVGAGI (reference sequence). This CDR3 has 14 amino acids. V shed 4 bases and J shed 5 bases, with 13 bases lying between them. CDR3 amino acids: CASSSGALQDTQYF. In DNA, the CDR3 is TGTGCCAGCAGTTCCGGGGCACTCCAAGATACGCAGTATTTT.

The V call is TRBV5-1, the J call TRBJ2-1; 10 bases match TRBD2. This CDR3 is built from 15 residues. The J segment lost 4 bases and the V segment lost 0 bases, leaving 1 base of the junction unmatched. The germline V gene has CDR1 SGHRS and CDR2 YFSETQ. DNA of the CDR3: TGCGCCAGCAGCTTGGCTAGCGGGGGTTACAATGAGCAGTTCTTC. Translating gives CASSLASGGYNEQFF.

This rearrangement joins TRBV12-5 to TRBJ2-4; the match to TRBD1 covers 7 bases. The J segment lost 6 bases and the V segment lost 6 bases, leaving 5 bases of the junction unmatched. This CDR3 is 13 amino acids long. In germline, CDR1 is LGHNT, CDR2 FRNRAP. CDR3 coding DNA: TGTGCTAGTGGCGAAGACAGGGTAAACATTCAGTACTTC. Translated: CASGEDRVNIQYF.

The V gene is TRBV5-4, the J gene TRBJ2-1; no definite D call. This CDR3 spans 13 amino acids. The V gene's germline CDR1 is SGHNT and CDR2 YYREEE (reference sequence). V lost 1 base and J lost 2, with 4 bases in between. CDR3 loop: CASSLQTYNEQFF. In DNA, the CDR3 is TGTGCCAGCAGCTTGCAGACCTACAATGAGCAGTTCTTC.

This chain joins TRBV5-1 and TRBJ2-5, with TRBD1 matching 7 bases. The CDR3 totals 14 residues. The trim removed 7 bases at V and 5 bases at J, leaving 11 bases unmatched. The germline V gene encodes CDR1 SGHRS and CDR2 YFSETQ. This CDR3 reads CASAPTTGEETQYF. The CDR3 DNA reads as TGCGCCAGCGCTCCCACCACAGGGGAGGAGACCCAGTACTTC.

V usage is TRBV14 and J usage is TRBJ2-7; D remains unclear. Between the trimmed V and J ends, which lost 7 bases and 4 bases, there was a span of 14 bases. The CDR3 consists of 13 residues. Germline CDR1 SGHDN, CDR2 FVKESK. CDR3 sequence reads: CASTPNQGYEQYF. DNA of the CDR3: TGTGCCAGCACCCCGAACCAAGGTTACGAGCAGTACTTC.